The TCR beta chain under discussion was sequenced for a study of neoadjuvant anti-PD-1 for oral cavity cancer. Study background: Non-progressing patients received a fourth nivolumab dose near day 43, then surgery on days 50-56. Overall study findings and caveats: Higher pretreatment Treg/Th17 ratios tracked higher pretreatment blood clonality.

V was clipped by 5 bases and J by 0 bases; unmatched bases: 4. Germline-derived CDR1 and CDR2 are SGHTA and FQGNSA. CDR3 length: 14 residues. These oral cavity squamous cell carcinomas were HPV-negative and locally advanced. Concerning this clone: As yet, its antigen is unknown.

TCRdb's table, derived via immunoSEQ multiplex PCR, lists solely in-frame clones and lacks some. The table has 70,000 to 95,000 clones, about 80% seen once; the top ten hold around 3%. This chain links TRBV7-2 with TRBJ2-7; 7 bases line up with TRBD1. This TCR derives from a person between 40 and 80 years old with oral cavity squamous cell carcinoma. The input for sequencing was PBMCs, taken before nivolumab (anti-PD-1) treatment. The CDR3 sequence: CASSGQATSYEQYF. The CDR3 nucleotides are TGTGCCAGCAGCGGACAGGCGACCTCCTACGAGCAGTACTTC. Drawing the rest from reference TRBV7-2 and TRBJ2-7, the complete variable domain is GAGVSQSPSNKVTEKGKDVELRCDPISGHTALYWYRQSLGQGLEFLIYFQGNSAPDKSGLPSDRFSAERTGGSVSTLTIQRTQQEDSAVYLCASSGQATSYEQYFGPGTRLTVT.